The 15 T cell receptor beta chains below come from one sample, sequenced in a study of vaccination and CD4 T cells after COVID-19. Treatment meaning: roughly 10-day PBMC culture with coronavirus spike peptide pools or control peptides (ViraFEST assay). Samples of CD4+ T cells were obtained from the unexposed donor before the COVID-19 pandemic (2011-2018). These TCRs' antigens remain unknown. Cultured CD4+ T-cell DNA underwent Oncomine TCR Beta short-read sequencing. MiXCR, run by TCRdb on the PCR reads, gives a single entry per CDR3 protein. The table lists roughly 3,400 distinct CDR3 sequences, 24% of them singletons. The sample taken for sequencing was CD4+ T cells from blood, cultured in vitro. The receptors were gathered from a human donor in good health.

CDR3 bases: TGCAGTGCAACACTAGCGGGGGTCACAGATACGCAGTATTTT. Translated: CSATLAGVTDTQYF. This chain joins TRBV20-1 and TRBJ2-3; 11 positions match TRBD2. Germline V CDR1 and CDR2: DFQATT, SNEGSKA (reference sequence). V shed 6 bases, J shed 2 bases, and the junction held 4 bases outside the gene matches. The CDR3 extends over 14 amino acids.

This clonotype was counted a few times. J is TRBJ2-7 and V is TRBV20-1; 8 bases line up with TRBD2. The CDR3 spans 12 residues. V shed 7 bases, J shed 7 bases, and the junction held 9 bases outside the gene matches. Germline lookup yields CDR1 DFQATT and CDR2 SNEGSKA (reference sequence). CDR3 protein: CSVSGGGREQYF. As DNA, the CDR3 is TGCAGTGTCTCCGGGGGGGGCCGGGAGCAGTACTTC.

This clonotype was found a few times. CDR3 DNA: TGCAGTGGGGGGGCAGGGCGCGAAAAACTGTTTTTT. It specifies CSGGAGREKLFF. The chain couples TRBV20-1 to TRBJ1-4, with D possibly TRBD1 on 6 matching bases. The germline V gene has CDR1 DFQATT and CDR2 SNEGSKA (reference sequence). V lost 7 bases to trimming and J lost 8 bases, with 14 bases between them. The CDR3 loop spans 12 amino acids.

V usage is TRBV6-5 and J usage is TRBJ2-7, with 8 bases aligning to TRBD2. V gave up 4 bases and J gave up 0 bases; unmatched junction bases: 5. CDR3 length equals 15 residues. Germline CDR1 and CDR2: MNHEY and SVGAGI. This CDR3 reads CASSFDGGVSYEQYF. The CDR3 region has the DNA TGTGCCAGCAGTTTTGACGGGGGGGTCTCCTACGAGCAGTACTTC.

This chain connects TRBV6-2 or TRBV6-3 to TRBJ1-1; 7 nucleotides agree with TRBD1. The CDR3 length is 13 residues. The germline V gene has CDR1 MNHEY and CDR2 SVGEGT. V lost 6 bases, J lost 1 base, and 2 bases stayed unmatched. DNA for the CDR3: TGTGCCAGCAGACAGGGGCCGAACACTGAAGCTTTCTTT. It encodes CASRQGPNTEAFF.

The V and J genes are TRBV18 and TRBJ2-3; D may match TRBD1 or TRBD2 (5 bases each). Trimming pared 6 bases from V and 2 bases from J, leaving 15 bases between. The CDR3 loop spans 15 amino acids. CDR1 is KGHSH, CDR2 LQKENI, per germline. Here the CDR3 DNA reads TGTGCCAGCTCTGAATTTGCCGGGACCACAGATACGCAGTATTTT. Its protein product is CASSEFAGTTDTQYF.

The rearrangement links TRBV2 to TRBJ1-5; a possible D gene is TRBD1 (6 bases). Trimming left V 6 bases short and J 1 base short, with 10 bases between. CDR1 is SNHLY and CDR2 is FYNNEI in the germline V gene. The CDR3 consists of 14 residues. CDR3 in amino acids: CASRGQPSNQPQHF. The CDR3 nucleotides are TGTGCCAGCAGAGGACAGCCCAGCAATCAGCCCCAGCATTTT.

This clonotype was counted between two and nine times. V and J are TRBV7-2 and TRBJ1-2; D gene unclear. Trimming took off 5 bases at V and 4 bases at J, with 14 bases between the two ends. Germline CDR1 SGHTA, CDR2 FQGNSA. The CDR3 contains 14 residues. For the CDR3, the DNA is TGTGCCAGCAGCACCTGGACCCCCTCCTATGGCTACACCTTC. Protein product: CASSTWTPSYGYTF.

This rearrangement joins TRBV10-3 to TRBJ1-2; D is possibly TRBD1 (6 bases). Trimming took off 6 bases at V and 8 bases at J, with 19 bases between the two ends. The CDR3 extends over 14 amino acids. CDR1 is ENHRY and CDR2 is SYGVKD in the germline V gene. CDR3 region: CAIRLDFRGGGYTF. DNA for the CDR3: TGTGCCATCAGACTTGATTTCAGGGGTGGAGGCTACACCTTC.

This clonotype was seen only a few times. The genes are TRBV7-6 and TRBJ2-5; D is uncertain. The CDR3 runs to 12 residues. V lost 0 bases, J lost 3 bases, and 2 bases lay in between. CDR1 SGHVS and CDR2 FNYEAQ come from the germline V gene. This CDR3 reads CASSLAEETQYF. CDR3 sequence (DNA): TGTGCCAGCAGCTTAGCGGAAGAGACCCAGTACTTC.

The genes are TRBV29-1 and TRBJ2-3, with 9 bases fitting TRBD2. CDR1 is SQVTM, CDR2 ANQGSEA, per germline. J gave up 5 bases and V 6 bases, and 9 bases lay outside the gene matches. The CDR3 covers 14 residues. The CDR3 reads CSVKPARGGDTQYF. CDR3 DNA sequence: TGCAGCGTCAAGCCGGCGCGGGGGGGAGATACGCAGTATTTT.

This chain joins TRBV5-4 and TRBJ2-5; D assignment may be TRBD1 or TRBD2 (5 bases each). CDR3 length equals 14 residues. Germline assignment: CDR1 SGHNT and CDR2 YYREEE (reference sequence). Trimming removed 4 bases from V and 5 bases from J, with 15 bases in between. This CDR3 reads CASSEGGGWETQYF. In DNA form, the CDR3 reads TGTGCCAGCAGCGAAGGTGGGGGTTGGGAGACCCAGTACTTC.

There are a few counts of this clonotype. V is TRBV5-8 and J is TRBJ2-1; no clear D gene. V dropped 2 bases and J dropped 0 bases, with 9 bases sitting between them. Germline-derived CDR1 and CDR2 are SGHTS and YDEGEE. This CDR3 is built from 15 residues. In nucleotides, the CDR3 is TGTGCCAGCAGCTTCCTTTGGAGCTCCTACAATGAGCAGTTCTTC. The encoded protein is CASSFLWSSYNEQFF.

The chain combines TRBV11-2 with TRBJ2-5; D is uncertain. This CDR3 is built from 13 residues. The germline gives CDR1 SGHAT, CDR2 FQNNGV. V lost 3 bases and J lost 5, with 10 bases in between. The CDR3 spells CASSFYRTETQYF. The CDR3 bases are TGTGCCAGCAGCTTTTATCGAACGGAGACCCAGTACTTC.

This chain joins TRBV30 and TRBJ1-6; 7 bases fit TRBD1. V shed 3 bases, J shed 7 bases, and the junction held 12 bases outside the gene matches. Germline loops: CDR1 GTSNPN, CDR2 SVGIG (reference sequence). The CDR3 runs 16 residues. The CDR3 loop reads CAWSLGAGGLNSPLHF. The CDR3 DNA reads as TGTGCCTGGAGCTTAGGGGCAGGGGGTTTGAATTCACCCCTCCACTTT.